The subject of this entry is one T cell receptor beta chain. As yet, its antigen is unknown. In germline, CDR1 is SEHNR, CDR2 FQNEAQ (reference sequence). The CDR3 length is 14 residues. With 5 bases removed from V and 0 bases from J, the gap between germline ends came to 10 bases. This record comes from a study of identifying expanded T cells in peripheral blood. Whole-study results and caveats: Over approximately two and four weeks, about 17 and 20 clones changed, versus approximately 1.2 between replicates. Two-week clone count variance significantly increased as total template count grew.

The assay was immunoSEQ multiplex PCR, and TCRdb's table has in-frame clones only and misses some. The sample shows 120,000 or so clones, roughly 84% of them seen only once. No infections or other immune events were documented during collection. Source material: blood. The sequence derives from a person aged 18 to 75 in good health. V gene TRBV7-9 combines with J gene TRBJ1-2; no clear D. This CDR3 reads CASSQTQANYGYTF. DNA for the CDR3: TGTGCCAGCAGCCAGACTCAGGCTAACTATGGCTACACCTTC.